This T cell receptor beta chain stems from a study of control samples from healthy donors and cancer patients (TCRdb year 2020). The CDR3 runs 13 amino acids, cysteine and phenylalanine included. Only the CDR3 DNA is retained, 39 bases long and in frame from the first base. Per the germline V gene (reference sequence), SEHNR is the CDR1 and FQNEAQ is the CDR2. The germline ends are 17 bases apart after V is trimmed by 10 bases and J by 5 bases. As concerns this clone: Its specific antigen is unknown. Base quality data are lacking; no much larger clone is found one base away.

The library was prepared using the immunoSEQ multiplex PCR assay. TCRdb took this table from immuneACCESS and kept in-frame rearrangements with V and J called. Such tables lack part of the clones; where checked against another copy, unresolved V genes explain under half of the gap, and the rest is unexplained. The sample table contains 70,000 to 85,000 clones; only one count was recorded for 75% to 95% of them. The ten largest account for approximately 16% of the sample. The sequence derives from a man in his forties or fifties in good health. Sequencing was carried out using blood. Here the chain combines TRBV7-9 and TRBJ1-1; matching of 5 bases hints at TRBD1 as the D gene. The CDR3 in this case is CATQGLGMTEAFF. The sequence in DNA is TGTGCCACTCAGGGTCTAGGGATGACTGAAGCTTTCTTT.